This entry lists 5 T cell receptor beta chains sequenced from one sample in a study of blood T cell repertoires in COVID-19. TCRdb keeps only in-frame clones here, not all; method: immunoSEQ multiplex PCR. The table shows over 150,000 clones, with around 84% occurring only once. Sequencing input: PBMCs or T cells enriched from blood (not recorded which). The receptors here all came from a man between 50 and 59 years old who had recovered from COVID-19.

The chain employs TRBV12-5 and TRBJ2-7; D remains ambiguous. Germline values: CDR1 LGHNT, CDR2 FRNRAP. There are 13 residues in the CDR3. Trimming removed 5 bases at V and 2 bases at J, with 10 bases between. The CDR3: CASGGDITYEQYF. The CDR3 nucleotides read TGTGCTAGTGGTGGTGACATCACCTACGAGCAGTACTTC.

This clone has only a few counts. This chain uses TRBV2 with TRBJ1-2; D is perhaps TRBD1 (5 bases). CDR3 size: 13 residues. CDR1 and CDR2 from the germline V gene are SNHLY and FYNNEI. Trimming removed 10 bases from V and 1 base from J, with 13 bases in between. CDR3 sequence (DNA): TGTGCCACCATGACAGATATTAACTATGGCTACACCTTC. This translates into CATMTDINYGYTF.

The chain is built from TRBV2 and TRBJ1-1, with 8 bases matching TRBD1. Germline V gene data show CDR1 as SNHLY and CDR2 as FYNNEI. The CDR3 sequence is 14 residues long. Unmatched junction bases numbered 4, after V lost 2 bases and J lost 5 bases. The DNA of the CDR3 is TGTGCCAGCAGTGAATTAGACAGGGGAACTGAAGCTTTCTTT. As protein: CASSELDRGTEAFF.

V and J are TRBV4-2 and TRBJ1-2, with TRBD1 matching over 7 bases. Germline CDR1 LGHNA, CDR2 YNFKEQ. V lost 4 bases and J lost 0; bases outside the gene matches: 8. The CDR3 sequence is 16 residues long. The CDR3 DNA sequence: TGTGCCAGCAGCCTCCGGGGCCAGGGGGCTAACTATGGCTACACCTTC. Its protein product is CASSLRGQGANYGYTF.

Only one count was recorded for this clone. CDR3 DNA sequence: TGCGCCAGCAGCCAGGGCTTCCGGGACAGGGGTTCCTACGAGCAGTACTTC. Translation: CASSQGFRDRGSYEQYF. The chain uses TRBV5-1 and TRBJ2-7; 10 nucleotides agree with TRBD1. Unmatched junction bases numbered 11, after V lost 4 bases and J lost 1 base. Germline CDR1 and CDR2: SGHRS and YFSETQ. The CDR3 covers 17 residues.